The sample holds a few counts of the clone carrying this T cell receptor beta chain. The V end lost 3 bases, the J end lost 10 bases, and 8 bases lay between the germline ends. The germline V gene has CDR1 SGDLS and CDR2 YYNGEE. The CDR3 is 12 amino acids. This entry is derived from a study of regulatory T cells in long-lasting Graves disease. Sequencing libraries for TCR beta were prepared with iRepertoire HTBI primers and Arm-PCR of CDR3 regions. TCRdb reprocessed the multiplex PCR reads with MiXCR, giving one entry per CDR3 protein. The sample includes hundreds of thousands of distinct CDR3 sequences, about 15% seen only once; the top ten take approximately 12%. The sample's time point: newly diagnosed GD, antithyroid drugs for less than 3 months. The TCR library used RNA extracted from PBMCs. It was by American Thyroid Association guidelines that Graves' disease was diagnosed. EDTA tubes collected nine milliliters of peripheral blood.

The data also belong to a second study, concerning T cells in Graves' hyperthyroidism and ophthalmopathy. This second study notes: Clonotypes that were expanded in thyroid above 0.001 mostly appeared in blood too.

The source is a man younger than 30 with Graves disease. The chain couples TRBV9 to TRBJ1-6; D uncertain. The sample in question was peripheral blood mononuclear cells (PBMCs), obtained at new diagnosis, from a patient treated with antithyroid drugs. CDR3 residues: CASSASQSPLHF. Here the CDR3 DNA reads TGTGCCAGCAGCGCGTCCCAGTCACCCCTCCACTTT.